This TCR beta chain comes out of a study of shared clonotypes between healthy human individuals. This clone is a singleton in its sample. No antigen is known for it. The authors distributed each subset's genomic DNA evenly over several immunoSEQ plates. Produced via immunoSEQ multiplex PCR; TCRdb's table is partial and in-frame only. The sample contains some 2.1 million clones, approximately 95% of which appear only once. Naive CD8 cells lacked CD45RO, underwent positive selection for CCR7 and left out terminally differentiated effector memory CD45RA+ cells. Study-level points and caveats: Naive subsets tended to show greater estimated richness than memory subsets.

The CDR3 is 14 amino acids. The germline V gene has CDR1 SEHNR and CDR2 FQNEAQ (reference sequence). The germline V and J ends were trimmed by 6 bases and 4 bases, with 12 bases remaining between them. Sequencing was performed on naive CD8+ T cells sorted from blood. The TCR was taken from a man between 18 and 35 years old in good health. This chain uses TRBV7-9 with TRBJ1-4; D call uncertain. The CDR3 DNA follows: TGTGCCAGCAGTTCCACCCAGCTTAATGAAAAACTGTTTTTT. Its protein is CASSSTQLNEKLFF.